These 9 T cell receptor beta chains were all obtained from the same sample, sequenced in a study of regulatory T cells in long-lasting Graves disease. Assembly of TCR beta libraries relied on iRepertoire HTBI primers together with Arm-PCR of CDR3 regions. TCRdb fed the multiplex PCR reads into MiXCR, producing one record per CDR3 protein. In the table there are about 440,000 distinct CDR3 sequences, just under 15% of which are singletons. The time point: newly diagnosed GD, antithyroid drugs for less than 3 months. From PBMCs, RNA was extracted and then used to make the TCR library. The same specimen was also included in a second study, on T cells in Graves' hyperthyroidism and ophthalmopathy.

The sample was peripheral blood mononuclear cells (PBMCs), taken at new diagnosis, from a patient treated with antithyroid drugs. All receptors come from a woman younger than 45 with Graves disease.

Only one count was recorded for this clonotype. A much more abundant neighbour one base away suggests this may be a read error. The chain has TRBV20-1 and TRBJ2-7; TRBD2 matches at 8 bases. This CDR3 comprises 14 residues. The trim removed 6 bases at V and 0 bases at J, leaving 7 bases unmatched. CDR1 is DFQATT and CDR2 is SNEGSKA in the germline V gene (reference sequence). CDR3: CSASSGTSSYEQYF. The CDR3 coding sequence is TGCAGTGCCTCCTCCGGGACTAGCTCCTACGAGCAGTACTTC.

The chain has TRBV20-1 and TRBJ2-3, with no clear D. Trimming removed 7 bases from V and 3 bases from J, with 14 bases in between. The CDR3 is 13 residues long. Germline values: CDR1 DFQATT, CDR2 SNEGSKA (reference sequence). The CDR3 DNA follows: TGCAGTGTCGCGACGGGTTTGACAGATACGCAGTATTTT. Its translation is CSVATGLTDTQYF.

This clonotype was counted at least ten times. The chain joins TRBV24-1 to TRBJ2-1; D is possibly TRBD1 (5 bases). Germline CDR1 reads KGHDR; CDR2 reads SFDVKD. V lost 4 bases and J lost 1, with 13 bases in between. The CDR3 is 16 amino acids. The CDR3 DNA sequence: TGTGCCACCAGTGACCAGGGTCAGTCTTCCTACAATGAGCAGTTCTTC. It specifies CATSDQGQSSYNEQFF.

This clonotype was recorded at least ten times. The CDR3 here is CASSRVGYEAFF. DNA for the CDR3: TGTGCCAGCAGCCGAGTGGGGTATGAAGCTTTCTTT. J is TRBJ1-1 and V is TRBV12-3 or TRBV12-4; D gene ambiguous. The CDR3 runs to 12 residues. V lost 6 bases and J 7 bases, leaving 12 bases between the germline ends.

This clonotype was counted a few times. The chain combines TRBV2 with TRBJ1-3, with TRBD1 as a possible D gene (5 bases). This CDR3 comprises 15 residues. Germline CDR1 is SNHLY and CDR2 is FYNNEI. Deletions cut 9 bases from V and 4 bases from J, with 19 bases between. The CDR3 protein is CASERTRTSGNTIYF. CDR3 bases: TGTGCCAGTGAACGGACACGCACATCGGGAAACACCATATATTTT.

The V gene is TRBV18, the J gene TRBJ2-1, with 8 bases fitting TRBD2. The CDR3 consists of 16 residues. V shed 3 bases and J 4 bases; nucleotides not matched to a gene: 8. CDR1 KGHSH and CDR2 LQKENI come from the germline V gene. CDR3 sequence: CASSPPGGSAYNEQFF. The CDR3 DNA sequence: TGTGCCAGCTCACCGCCGGGGGGGTCCGCTTACAATGAGCAGTTCTTC. Combining the CDR3 with reference TRBV18 and TRBJ2-1 gives the whole variable domain NAGVMQNPRHLVRRRGQEARLRCSPMKGHSHVYWYRQLPEEGLKFMVYLQKENIIDESGMPKERFSAEFPKEGPSILRIQQVVRGDSAAYFCASSPPGGSAYNEQFFGPGTRLTVL.

Many counts were recorded for this clonotype. The rearrangement joins TRBV30 to TRBJ2-7; 10 positions agree with TRBD1. This CDR3 is 11 amino acids long. Germline CDR1 GTSNPN, CDR2 SVGIG (reference sequence). The trim removed 4 bases at V and 12 bases at J, leaving 6 bases unmatched. The CDR3 region is CAWTDRGARYF. The DNA of the CDR3 is TGTGCCTGGACGGACAGGGGGGCGCGGTACTTC.

This clonotype was picked up many times. V is TRBV12-3 or TRBV12-4 and J is TRBJ1-1, with 7 bases aligning to TRBD1. The CDR3 is made up of 13 amino acids. The trim removed 8 bases at V and 3 bases at J, leaving 6 bases unmatched. In nucleotides, the CDR3 is TGTGCCAGCGCATTCAGGGGGGACACTGAAGCTTTCTTT. It codes for CASAFRGDTEAFF.

This clonotype was detected many times. V and J are TRBV2 and TRBJ1-2, with no clear D. Germline V gives CDR1 SNHLY, CDR2 FYNNEI. Deletions cut 2 bases from V and 5 bases from J, with 6 bases between. The CDR3 runs 12 residues. As DNA, the CDR3 is TGTGCCAGCAGTGAACAGAAATATGGCTACACCTTC. Its protein product is CASSEQKYGYTF.